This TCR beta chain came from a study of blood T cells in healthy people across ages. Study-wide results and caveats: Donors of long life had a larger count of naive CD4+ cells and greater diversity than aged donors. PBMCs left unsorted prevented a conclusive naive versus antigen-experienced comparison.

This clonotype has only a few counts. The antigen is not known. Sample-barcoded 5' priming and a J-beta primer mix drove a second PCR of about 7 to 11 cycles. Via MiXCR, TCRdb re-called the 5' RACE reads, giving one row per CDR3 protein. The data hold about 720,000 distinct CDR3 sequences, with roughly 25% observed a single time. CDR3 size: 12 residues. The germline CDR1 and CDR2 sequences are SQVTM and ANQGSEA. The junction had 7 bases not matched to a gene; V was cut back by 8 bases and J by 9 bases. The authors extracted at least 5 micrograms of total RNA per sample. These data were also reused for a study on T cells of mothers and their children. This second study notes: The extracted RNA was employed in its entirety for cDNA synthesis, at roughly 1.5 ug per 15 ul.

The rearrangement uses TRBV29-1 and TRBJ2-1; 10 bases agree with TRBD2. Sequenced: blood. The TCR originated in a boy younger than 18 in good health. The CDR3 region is CSMRLAGPEQFF. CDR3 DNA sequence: TGCAGCATGAGACTAGCGGGCCCTGAGCAGTTCTTC.